This passage covers 19 T cell receptor beta chains from one sample sequenced in a study of CD8+ T cells in alopecia areata. In each case, RNA was isolated and then reverse transcribed into cDNA as the sequencing template. Sequencing was performed with immunoSEQ multiplex PCR; in TCRdb, only in-frame clones are kept and a portion is missing. The table records roughly 200,000 clones, around 63% of them present only once. The source material was CD4+ T cells sorted from blood, sampled at week 0. These receptors all come from a human donor with alopecia areata.

This clone turned up a few times. The J gene is TRBJ2-2, the V gene TRBV29-1; no clear D gene. Germline V gene sequence: CDR1 SQVTM, CDR2 ANQGSEA. The CDR3 runs 13 residues. Trimming pared 3 bases from V and 1 base from J, leaving 6 bases between. The CDR3 region is CSVDGLNTGELFF. The CDR3 DNA reads as TGCAGCGTTGACGGGCTGAACACCGGGGAGCTGTTTTTT.

The sample holds one count of this clone. The rearrangement joins TRBV5-4 to TRBJ1-2; 8 nucleotides match TRBD1. Germline V lookup: CDR1 SGHNT, CDR2 YYREEE (reference sequence). With V trimmed by 3 bases and J by 2 bases, 12 bases remained unmatched. The CDR3 spans 17 residues. CDR3 protein: CASSSGLRQGMNYGYTF. The CDR3 DNA sequence: TGTGCCAGCAGCTCTGGCCTAAGACAGGGGATGAACTATGGCTACACCTTC.

The chain uses TRBV9 and TRBJ2-7; the D gene could be TRBD1 or TRBD2 (5 bases each). This CDR3 comprises 16 residues. V was shortened by 4 bases and J by 2 bases, with 19 bases between the two germline ends. Germline V lookup: CDR1 SGDLS, CDR2 YYNGEE. The CDR3 sequence: CASSPRVWDQTYEQYF. The CDR3 nucleotides read TGTGCCAGCAGCCCAAGGGTCTGGGACCAGACCTACGAGCAGTACTTC. The whole variable domain, remainder taken from reference TRBV9 and TRBJ2-7, is DSGVTQTPKHLITATGQRVTLRCSPRSGDLSVYWYQQSLDQGLQFLIQYYNGEERAKGNILERFSAQQFPDLHSELNLSSLELGDSALYFCASSPRVWDQTYEQYFGPGTRLTVT.

The V and J genes are TRBV5-1 and TRBJ2-1; 7 nucleotides align to TRBD2. V shed 0 bases, J shed 2 bases, and the junction held 8 bases outside the gene matches. The CDR3 totals 17 residues. CDR1 is SGHRS and CDR2 is YFSETQ in the germline V gene. In DNA, the CDR3 is TGCGCCAGCAGCTTGGCTGGGCGGGGGAACCCCTACAATGAGCAGTTCTTC. Residues: CASSLAGRGNPYNEQFF.

This clone was seen more than once but under ten times. The V call is TRBV9, the J call TRBJ2-7; TRBD2 is a possible D gene (5 bases). Germline CDR1 is SGDLS and CDR2 is YYNGEE. The CDR3 is 13 residues long. V lost 4 bases, J lost 1 base, and 9 bases lay in between. CDR3: CASSPPGSYEQYF. CDR3 DNA: TGTGCCAGCAGCCCACCGGGGTCCTACGAGCAGTACTTC.

The chain carries TRBV6-1 and TRBJ2-7; the match to TRBD1 covers 7 bases. Germline loops: CDR1 MNHNS, CDR2 SASEGT. The CDR3 sequence is 15 residues long. V was clipped by 1 base and J by 0 bases; unmatched bases: 3. CDR3 coding DNA: TGTGCCAGCAGTGAAGACAGGGGCAGCTCCTACGAGCAGTACTTC. Protein product: CASSEDRGSSYEQYF.

J is TRBJ1-2 and V is TRBV6-5; 9 bases map to TRBD1. CDR3 length: 13 residues. Germline V gene sequence: CDR1 MNHEY, CDR2 SVGAGI. Trimming removed 5 bases from V and 8 bases from J; junction bases left unmatched: 6. CDR3: CASSRGQGRGYTF. CDR3 sequence (DNA): TGTGCCAGCAGTCGGGGACAGGGTCGAGGCTACACCTTC.

This clone was recorded once. Other DNA sequences in the same sample also yield this CDR3. This rearrangement joins TRBV29-1 to TRBJ2-3; D is unresolved. Deletions cut 1 base from V and 3 bases from J, with 5 bases between. CDR1 is SQVTM and CDR2 is ANQGSEA in the germline V gene. CDR3 size: 12 residues. CDR3 sequence reads: CSVEVGTDTQYF. In DNA, the CDR3 is TGCAGCGTTGAAGTTGGTACAGATACGCAGTATTTT.

The chain couples TRBV2 to TRBJ1-4; D not certain. V lost 7 bases and J 8 bases, leaving 8 bases between the germline ends. The length of the CDR3 is 11 residues. Germline V lookup: CDR1 SNHLY, CDR2 FYNNEI. The DNA of the CDR3 is TGTGCCAGCACTGGGAACGAAAAACTGTTTTTT. Protein product: CASTGNEKLFF.

Relative to its sample, this clone is large. This chain links TRBV6-1 with TRBJ1-4; the D is unclear. CDR1 and CDR2 from the germline V gene are MNHNS and SASEGT. V lost 6 bases and J 8 bases, leaving 10 bases between the germline ends. This CDR3 region has 12 residues. Here the CDR3 reads CASSPGKEKLFF. The DNA for the CDR3 is TGTGCCAGCAGCCCCGGAAAGGAAAAACTGTTTTTT.

The chain recombines TRBV15 with TRBJ1-1; D is possibly TRBD1 (6 bases). The germline V gene has CDR1 LNHNV and CDR2 YYDKDF (reference sequence). Trimming took 5 bases from V and 5 from J, leaving 21 bases between them. The CDR3 length is 16 residues. The CDR3 loop reads CATSPPGTFLGTEAFF. The CDR3 region has the DNA TGTGCCACCAGCCCTCCCGGGACATTTTTGGGGACTGAAGCTTTCTTT.

The genes are TRBV29-1 and TRBJ1-1; the match to TRBD1 covers 8 bases. Trimming cost V 5 bases and J 4 bases; bases outside gene matches: 3. Germline values: CDR1 SQVTM, CDR2 ANQGSEA. The CDR3 has 12 residues. CDR3 protein: CSVTGQVTEAFF. Written as DNA, the CDR3 is TGCAGCGTTACGGGACAGGTCACTGAAGCTTTCTTT. Drawing the rest from reference TRBV29-1 and TRBJ1-1, the complete variable domain is SAVISQKPSRDICQRGTSLTIQCQVDSQVTMMFWYRQQPGQSLTLIATANQGSEATYESGFVIDKFPISRPNLTFSTLTVSNMSPEDSSIYLCSVTGQVTEAFFGQGTRLTVV.

The chain carries TRBV9 and TRBJ2-1, with D perhaps TRBD1 (5 bases). The V and J ends lost 4 bases and 10 bases respectively, with 15 bases between them. The CDR3 spans 13 residues. CDR1 and CDR2 from the germline V gene are SGDLS and YYNGEE. The CDR3 DNA reads TGTGCCAGCAGCAGCCGACAGACGTACGAGCAGTTCTTC. It is translated as CASSSRQTYEQFF.

The V gene is TRBV11-2, the J gene TRBJ2-7; no clear D gene. The CDR3 is 14 residues long. V was pared by 5 bases and J by 2 bases, with 13 bases between. Germline assignment: CDR1 SGHAT and CDR2 FQNNGV. The CDR3 is CASSPQMETYEQYF. In nucleotides, the CDR3 is TGTGCCAGCAGCCCCCAAATGGAAACCTACGAGCAGTACTTC.

The gene calls are TRBV9 and TRBJ1-2, with unresolved D. Germline V gives CDR1 SGDLS, CDR2 YYNGEE. The CDR3 covers 15 residues. The V end lost 0 bases, the J end lost 3 bases, and 12 bases lay between the germline ends. The CDR3 nucleotides are TGTGCCAGCAGCGTAGCGGATGGAGCCCACTATGGCTACACCTTC. Amino acids: CASSVADGAHYGYTF.

The chain uses TRBV30 and TRBJ1-3; no definite D call. CDR3 size: 15 residues. V dropped 0 bases and J dropped 0 bases, with 9 bases sitting between them. The germline V gene encodes CDR1 GTSNPN and CDR2 SVGIG (reference sequence). CDR3 nucleotide sequence: TGTGCCTGGAGTGTGGACTCCTCCTCTGGAAACACCATATATTTT. It specifies CAWSVDSSSGNTIYF.

The chain has TRBV4-3 and TRBJ2-2, with D possibly TRBD2 on 6 matching bases. CDR3 length: 15 amino acids. Germline V gives CDR1 LGHNA, CDR2 YSLEER. The germline V and J ends were trimmed by 1 base and 5 bases, with 11 bases remaining between them. The CDR3 reads CASSQGSSVTGELFF. The CDR3 region has the DNA TGCGCCAGCAGCCAAGGCTCTAGCGTAACCGGGGAGCTGTTTTTT.

The chain employs TRBV30 and TRBJ1-1, with D hard to call. V was trimmed by 0 bases and J by 4 bases, leaving 9 bases between them. Germline V gene data show CDR1 as GTSNPN and CDR2 as SVGIG (reference sequence). CDR3 size: 13 residues. CDR3 DNA sequence: TGTGCCTGGAGTGTATGGAGGAGCACTGAAGCTTTCTTT. It is translated as CAWSVWRSTEAFF.

This clone came up a few times. V and J are TRBV29-1 and TRBJ1-5, with 7 bases identical to TRBD1. The CDR3 is 14 residues long. Per germline, CDR1 SQVTM and CDR2 ANQGSEA. V dropped 7 bases and J dropped 2; count of bases not matched to a gene: 8. CDR3 nucleotides: TGCAGCGCCGGAACAGGGGTGGGCAATCAGCCCCAGCATTTT. Translating gives CSAGTGVGNQPQHF.